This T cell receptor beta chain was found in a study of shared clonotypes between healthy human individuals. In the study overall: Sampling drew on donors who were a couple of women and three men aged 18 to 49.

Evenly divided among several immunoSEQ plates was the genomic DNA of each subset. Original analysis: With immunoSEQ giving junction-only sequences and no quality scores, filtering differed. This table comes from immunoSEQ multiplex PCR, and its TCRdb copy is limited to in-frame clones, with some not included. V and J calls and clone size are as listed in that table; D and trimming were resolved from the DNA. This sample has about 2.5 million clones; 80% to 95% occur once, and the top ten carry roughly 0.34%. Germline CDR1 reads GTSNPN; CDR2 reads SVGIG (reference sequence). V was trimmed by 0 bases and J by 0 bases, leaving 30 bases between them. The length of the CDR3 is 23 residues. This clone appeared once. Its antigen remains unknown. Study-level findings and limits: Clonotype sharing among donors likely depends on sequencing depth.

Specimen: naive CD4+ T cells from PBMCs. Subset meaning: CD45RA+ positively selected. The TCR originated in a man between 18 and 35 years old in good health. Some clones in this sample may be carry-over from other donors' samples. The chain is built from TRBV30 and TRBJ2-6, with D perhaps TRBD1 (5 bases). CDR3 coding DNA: TGTGCCTGGAGTGTACTGAGTGGTCAGGGTATAATCCCAGGCTTCTCTGGGGCCAACGTCCTGACTTTC. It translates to CAWSVLSGQGIIPGFSGANVLTF.